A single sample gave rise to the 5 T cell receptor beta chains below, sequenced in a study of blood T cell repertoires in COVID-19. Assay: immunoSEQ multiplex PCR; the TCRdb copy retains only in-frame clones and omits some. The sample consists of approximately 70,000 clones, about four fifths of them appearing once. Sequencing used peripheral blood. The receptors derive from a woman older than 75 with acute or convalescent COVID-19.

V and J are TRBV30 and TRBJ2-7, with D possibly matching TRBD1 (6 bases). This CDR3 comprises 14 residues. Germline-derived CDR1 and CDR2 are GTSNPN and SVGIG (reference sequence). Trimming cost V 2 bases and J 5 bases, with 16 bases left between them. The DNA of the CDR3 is TGTGCCTGGAGTCCAAACAGGGTCCGGGACGAGCAGTACTTC. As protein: CAWSPNRVRDEQYF.

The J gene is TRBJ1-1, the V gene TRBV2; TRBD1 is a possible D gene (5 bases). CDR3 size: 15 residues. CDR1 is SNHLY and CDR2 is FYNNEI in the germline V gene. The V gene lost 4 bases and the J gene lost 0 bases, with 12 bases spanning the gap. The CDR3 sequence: CASSGLTAMNTEAFF. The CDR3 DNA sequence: TGTGCCAGCAGTGGGCTGACAGCAATGAACACTGAAGCTTTCTTT.

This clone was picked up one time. DNA for the CDR3: TGTGCCAGCAGCCAAGTGCGGAGGGGCACTGAAGCTTTCTTT. It translates to CASSQVRRGTEAFF. The chain is built from TRBV3-1 (or the pseudogene TRBV3-2) and TRBJ1-1, with D possibly TRBD1 on 5 matching bases. Trimming stripped 1 base from V and 4 bases from J, with 10 bases between. The germline CDR1 and CDR2 sequences are LGHDT and YNNKEL (reference sequence). The CDR3 is made up of 14 amino acids.

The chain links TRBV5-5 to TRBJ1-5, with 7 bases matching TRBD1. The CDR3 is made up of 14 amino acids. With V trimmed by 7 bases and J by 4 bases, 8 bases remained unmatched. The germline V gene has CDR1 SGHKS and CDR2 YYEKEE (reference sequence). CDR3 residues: CASQNPGGNQPQHF. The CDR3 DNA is TGTGCCAGCCAGAACCCAGGGGGGAATCAGCCCCAGCATTTT.

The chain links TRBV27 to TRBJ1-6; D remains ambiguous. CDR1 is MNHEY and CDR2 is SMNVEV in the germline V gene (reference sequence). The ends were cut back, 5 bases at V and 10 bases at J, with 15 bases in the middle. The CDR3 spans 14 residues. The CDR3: CASSPLNSGSPLHF. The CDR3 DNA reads TGTGCCAGCAGTCCTCTTAATTCGGGATCACCCCTCCACTTT.